The rows below give T cell receptor beta chains drawn from one sample of a study of post-analysis software for immune sequencing data. TCRdb re-called the PCR reads with MiXCR, one entry per CDR3 protein. The repertoire holds some 800,000 distinct CDR3 sequences, with 35% to 55% as singletons. The sample consisted of blood. The receptor source for this set is a girl between 10 and 17 years old with multiple sclerosis. Both conserved end residues are part of each CDR3. D genes are given only for firm matches. Only part of the rows carry a size: once, few, many, or a class if the clone is expanded.

d_call	v_call	j_call	clone_size	cdr3_nt	cdr3_aa
TRBD2	TRBV7-9	TRBJ2-1	.	TGTGCCAGCAGCCATAGGACTAGCGGGGTCTACAATGAGCAGTTCTTC	CASSHRTSGVYNEQFF
.	TRBV12-3/TRBV12-4	TRBJ2-2	.	TGTGCCAGCAGTTTAGAGTCCGATACCTCGTGGACCGGGGAGCTGTTTTTT	CASSLESDTSWTGELFF
.	TRBV7-3	TRBJ2-7	.	TGTGCCAGCAGCCTAAAGGTTGGCTACGAGCAGTACTTC	CASSLKVGYEQYF
TRBD1	TRBV3-1	TRBJ1-2	few	TGTGCCAGCAGCCAAGAGACAGGGGATCAGTATGGCTACACCTTC	CASSQETGDQYGYTF
.	TRBV7-8	TRBJ2-7	.	TGTGCCAGCAGCCCATACTCAGGGCCCCACGAGCAGTACTTC	CASSPYSGPHEQYF
.	TRBV7-9	TRBJ2-4	.	TGTGCCACGGAAGCGGGCGGAAAAGATAAAAACATTCAGTACTTC	CATEAGGKDKNIQYF
TRBD1	TRBV28	TRBJ2-5	.	TGTGCCAGCAGCCAGACAGGGGAAGTTGAGACCCAGTACTTC	CASSQTGEVETQYF
.	TRBV12-3/TRBV12-4	TRBJ1-1	.	TGTGCCAGCAGTTTATCACTGTCCCGCGCTGAAGCTTTCTTT	CASSLSLSRAEAFF
.	TRBV24-1	TRBJ2-1	few	TGTGCCACCAGTGACTCCGGACAGATGGACAATGAGCAGTTCTTC	CATSDSGQMDNEQFF
.	TRBV20-1	TRBJ2-3	.	TGCAGTGCCCTTCCCGGGACTCACGAACTAACTAGCACAGATACGCAGTATTTT	CSALPGTHELTSTDTQYF
.	TRBV29-1	TRBJ2-1	few	TGCAGCGTTGAAGGGCTAGGCTCCTACAATGAGCAGTTCTTC	CSVEGLGSYNEQFF
.	TRBV12-3/TRBV12-4	TRBJ2-7	few	TGTGCCAGCACTGACACCCACTACGAGCAGTACTTC	CASTDTHYEQYF
TRBD2	TRBV20-1	TRBJ2-3	few	TGCAGTGCTAGTGTCGGACTAGCGGGAGAAGGAGATACGCAGTATTTT	CSASVGLAGEGDTQYF
.	TRBV10-3	TRBJ2-5	.	TGTGCCATCAAGGGCGAGAGCCGTGAAGGGGAGACCCAGTACTTC	CAIKGESREGETQYF
.	TRBV6-2/TRBV6-3	TRBJ2-1	.	TGTGCCAGCAGCCGCAGCACGAGCGGAACCTACAATGAGCAGTTCTTC	CASSRSTSGTYNEQFF
TRBD2	TRBV5-1	TRBJ2-1	few	TGCGCCAGCAGCCTACCACCGGGACTAGCGGTAACCAATGAGCAGTTCTTC	CASSLPPGLAVTNEQFF
TRBD1	TRBV19	TRBJ1-2	.	TGTGCCAGTAGCATCCCAGGGACAGGGAGGTATGGCTACACCTTC	CASSIPGTGRYGYTF
TRBD1	TRBV20-1	TRBJ2-7	.	TGCAGTGCAAGGTGGACAGGGAGAGTCTACGAGCAGTACTTC	CSARWTGRVYEQYF
.	TRBV20-1	TRBJ2-1	.	TGCAGTGCTAGTCGAAGCCGGAGCTCCTACAATGAGCAGTTCTTC	CSASRSRSSYNEQFF
.	TRBV20-1	TRBJ1-1	.	TGCAGTGCAGCTGGGGACACCGAAGCTTTCTTT	CSAAGDTEAFF
.	TRBV6-6	TRBJ2-1	.	TGTGCCAGCAGTCCGTCTGTGTTTATTCGGGATGAGCAGTTCTTC	CASSPSVFIRDEQFF
TRBD2	TRBV28	TRBJ2-7	.	TGTGCCAGCAGTTATAAGATGGGCAGCGGGAGTTCCTACGAGCAGTACTTC	CASSYKMGSGSSYEQYF
.	TRBV10-3	TRBJ2-7	.	TGTGCCATCAGTGAGATGGACGAGCAGTACTTC	CAISEMDEQYF
.	TRBV24-1	TRBJ2-1	.	TGTGCCACCAGTGATTCCGGGTTGAGCGATGAGCAGTTCTTC	CATSDSGLSDEQFF
.	TRBV14	TRBJ2-5	.	TGTGCCAGCAGCCCCACCGCGAGGACCCAGTACTTC	CASSPTARTQYF
TRBD1	TRBV5-1	TRBJ2-1	.	TGCGCCAGCAGCTTGGGCCGGGACAGGCCCTACAATGAGCAGTTCTTC	CASSLGRDRPYNEQFF
TRBD2	TRBV4-3	TRBJ2-7	once	TGCGCCAGCAGCCAAGACAGAACTAGCGGGAGTATCTACGAGCAGTACTTC	CASSQDRTSGSIYEQYF
.	TRBV29-1	TRBJ2-1	.	TGCGGGGGGACGCATCGCCCACGCGTAGAGCAGTTCTTC	CGGTHRPRVEQFF
TRBD1	TRBV15	TRBJ1-5	once	TGTGCCACCAGCAGAGATCTGGGGACAGGGCGCAATCAGCCCCAGCATTTT	CATSRDLGTGRNQPQHF